The next 23 T cell receptor beta chains were all read from a single sample in a study of shared clonotypes between healthy human individuals. Repertoires were generated with immunoSEQ multiplex PCR, while TCRdb's copy carries only in-frame clones and drops some. The table records over 400,000 clones, roughly 95% of them present only once. The sequenced sample consisted of naive CD4+ T cells sorted from blood. Subset given: CD45RA+ positively selected. Receptors were obtained from a woman aged 25-40 years in good health.

The rearrangement links TRBV21-1 to TRBJ1-2; TRBD1 reflects the table's D call only, with no check against the DNA. TRBV21-1 is flagged as a pseudogene. The CDR3 sequence is 16 residues long. The CDR3 DNA is TGTGCCAGCAGCATCCGCCGGGACAGGGTCGGCTATGGCTACACCTTC. The encoded protein is CASSIRRDRVGYGYTF.

This chain joins TRBV2 and TRBJ2-2; D is undetermined. The germline V gene has CDR1 SNHLY and CDR2 FYNNEI. Between the trimmed V and J ends, which lost 2 bases and 4 bases, there was a span of 11 bases. The CDR3 covers 15 residues. CDR3 amino acids: CASSESRLSTGELFF. CDR3 coding DNA: TGTGCCAGCAGTGAAAGTAGGTTAAGCACCGGGGAGCTGTTTTTT.

The chain employs TRBV2 and TRBJ1-5; D is possibly TRBD1 (6 bases). In germline, CDR1 is SNHLY, CDR2 FYNNEI. Trimming cost V 5 bases and J 6 bases, with 23 bases left between them. The CDR3 runs to 17 residues. CDR3 protein: CASSQGGGGAESQPQHF. CDR3 bases: TGTGCCAGCAGTCAAGGAGGTGGGGGGGCTGAAAGTCAGCCCCAGCATTTT.

V gene TRBV10-1 combines with J gene TRBJ1-1; D is possibly TRBD1 (6 bases). The CDR3 runs to 14 residues. Germline V gene sequence: CDR1 WNHNN, CDR2 SYGVQD (reference sequence). Trimming pared 6 bases from V and 2 bases from J, leaving 13 bases between. CDR3: CASRLQGPNTEAFF. The CDR3, as DNA: TGCGCCAGCAGGCTACAGGGACCCAACACTGAAGCTTTCTTT.

The chain links TRBV6-5 to TRBJ2-7, with TRBD2 identical over 8 bases. CDR3 length: 15 residues. Germline lookup yields CDR1 MNHEY and CDR2 SVGAGI. The J segment lost 0 bases and the V segment lost 6 bases, leaving 7 bases of the junction unmatched. The CDR3 region is CASSGGGRASYEQYF. CDR3 bases: TGTGCCAGCAGCGGGGGGGGCAGGGCCTCCTACGAGCAGTACTTC.

The chain combines TRBV18 with TRBJ2-7; D unresolved. This CDR3 comprises 13 residues. Germline assignment: CDR1 KGHSH and CDR2 LQKENI. Trimming removed 1 base at V and 6 bases at J, with 10 bases between. In DNA, the CDR3 is TGTGCCAGCTCACCACTCGATGTCAGCGAGCAGTACTTC. The encoded protein is CASSPLDVSEQYF. Complete variable domain (other parts from reference TRBV18 and TRBJ2-7): NAGVMQNPRHLVRRRGQEARLRCSPMKGHSHVYWYRQLPEEGLKFMVYLQKENIIDESGMPKERFSAEFPKEGPSILRIQQVVRGDSAAYFCASSPLDVSEQYFGPGTRLTVT.

Here the CDR3 reads CASSTQGPLIHSGNTIYF. The CDR3 coding sequence is TGTGCCAGCAGCACACAGGGGCCGCTCATTCACTCTGGAAACACCATATATTTT. The V gene is TRBV7-2, the J gene TRBJ1-3; 7 nucleotides align to TRBD1. V lost 5 bases to trimming and J lost 0 bases; unmatched junction nucleotides: 13. CDR1 is SGHTA and CDR2 is FQGNSA in the germline V gene. The CDR3 is 18 residues long. Full variable domain (rest looked up from reference TRBV7-2 and TRBJ1-3): GAGVSQSPSNKVTEKGKDVELRCDPISGHTALYWYRQSLGQGLEFLIYFQGNSAPDKSGLPSDRFSAERTGGSVSTLTIQRTQQEDSAVYLCASSTQGPLIHSGNTIYFGEGSWLTVV.

This clone was observed once. This chain joins TRBV4-2 and TRBJ1-2, with TRBD1 matching 11 bases. J lost 3 bases, V lost 0 bases, and 6 bases had no gene match. The CDR3 contains 17 residues. The germline V gene has CDR1 LGHNA and CDR2 YNFKEQ. CDR3 DNA: TGTGCCAGCAGCCAAGACGGGACAGGGGGTATTTACTATGGCTACACCTTC. It specifies CASSQDGTGGIYYGYTF.

This chain joins TRBV28 and TRBJ1-2; D is uncertain. The ends were cut back, 5 bases at V and 2 bases at J, with 9 bases in the middle. CDR1 and CDR2 (germline): MDHEN, SYDVKM. This CDR3 region has 13 residues. CDR3 sequence (DNA): TGTGCCAGCAGTACGTTCAGCAACTATGGCTACACCTTC. Encoded protein: CASSTFSNYGYTF.

This chain links TRBV5-4 with TRBJ2-1; 10 nucleotides align to TRBD2. The germline gives CDR1 SGHNT, CDR2 YYREEE (reference sequence). The CDR3 length is 15 residues. Losses at the gene ends were 0 bases for V and 8 bases for J; bases not matched to a gene: 5. CDR3 DNA sequence: TGTGCCAGCAGCTTGGATGCTAGCGGGAGCTATGAGCAGTTCTTC. Protein product: CASSLDASGSYEQFF.

DNA of the CDR3: TGTGCCAGCAGCCCATACAGGGCCCCCTACGAGCAGTACTTC. Its protein is CASSPYRAPYEQYF. The chain uses TRBV28 and TRBJ2-7, with D tentatively TRBD1 (6 bases). The germline CDR1 and CDR2 sequences are MDHEN and SYDVKM. The CDR3 covers 14 residues. Trimming removed 6 bases at V and 2 bases at J, with 14 bases between.

The chain links TRBV5-4 to TRBJ2-7, with D perhaps matching TRBD1 (7 bases). V gave up 4 bases and J gave up 4 bases, with 24 bases separating them. The CDR3 is made up of 17 amino acids. CDR1 is SGHNT and CDR2 is YYREEE in the germline V gene (reference sequence). CDR3 sequence: CASSPEGGQISVYEQYF. The CDR3 coding sequence is TGTGCCAGCAGCCCAGAGGGGGGACAGATATCGGTTTACGAGCAGTACTTC. The full variable domain, its missing parts supplied by reference TRBV5-4 and TRBJ2-7, is ETGVTQSPTHLIKTRGQQVTLRCSSQSGHNTVSWYQQALGQGPQFIFQYYREEENGRGNFPPRFSGLQFPNYSSELNVNALELDDSALYLCASSPEGGQISVYEQYFGPGTRLTVT.

The chain joins TRBV30 to TRBJ1-5; D might be TRBD1 (6 bases). This CDR3 has 13 amino acids. The germline V and J ends were trimmed by 5 bases and 1 base, with 9 bases remaining between them. CDR1 GTSNPN and CDR2 SVGIG come from the germline V gene (reference sequence). In nucleotides, the CDR3 is TGTGCCTGGGGACAGAAAAGCAATCAGCCCCAGCATTTT. It specifies CAWGQKSNQPQHF.

The V gene is TRBV5-1, the J gene TRBJ2-1; maybe TRBD2 (6 bases). This CDR3 region has 14 residues. From germline, CDR1 is SGHRS and CDR2 YFSETQ. With 4 bases removed from V and 0 bases from J, the gap between germline ends came to 8 bases. The CDR3 DNA reads as TGCGCCAGCAGCCCGACTAGCTCCTACAATGAGCAGTTCTTC. It yields the protein CASSPTSSYNEQFF.

This chain links TRBV7-3 with TRBJ2-7; D is ambiguous. CDR1 and CDR2 (germline): SGHTA, FQGTGA. V dropped 2 bases and J dropped 3 bases, with 8 bases sitting between them. The CDR3 totals 13 residues. The CDR3 DNA sequence: TGTGCCAGCAGCTTAGACATCTTCTACGAGCAGTACTTC. This translates into CASSLDIFYEQYF. Complete variable domain (other parts from reference TRBV7-3 and TRBJ2-7): GAGVSQTPSNKVTEKGKYVELRCDPISGHTALYWYRQSLGQGPEFLIYFQGTGAADDSGLPNDRFFAVRPEGSVSTLKIQRTERGDSAVYLCASSLDIFYEQYFGPGTRLTVT.

The V and J genes are TRBV5-1 and TRBJ2-7; 13 bases fit TRBD2. From germline, CDR1 is SGHRS and CDR2 YFSETQ. The CDR3 covers 17 residues. After removal of 0 bases from V and 3 bases from J, the junction contained 6 bases not matched to a gene. Here the CDR3 reads CASSLGLAGGFNYEQYF. CDR3 nucleotides: TGCGCCAGCAGCTTGGGACTAGCGGGAGGTTTCAACTACGAGCAGTACTTC.

The V gene is TRBV19, the J gene TRBJ1-4; the D gene is possibly TRBD1 (6 bases). V was trimmed by 7 bases and J by 5 bases, leaving 17 bases between them. CDR1 is LNHDA and CDR2 is SQIVND in the germline V gene (reference sequence). This CDR3 is built from 15 residues. The CDR3 DNA reads as TGTGCCAGTAACTCGTACGGGACACCAAATGAAAAACTGTTTTTT. This encodes CASNSYGTPNEKLFF.

V and J are TRBV5-1 and TRBJ1-2; D is unresolved. CDR3 length: 13 amino acids. The V gene's germline CDR1 is SGHRS and CDR2 YFSETQ. Trimming removed 0 bases from V and 4 bases from J, with 7 bases in between. Here the CDR3 reads CASSLDGLYGYTF. The CDR3 nucleotides are TGCGCCAGCAGCTTGGACGGCCTCTATGGCTACACCTTC.

The chain uses TRBV7-2 and TRBJ2-4; D gene unclear. CDR1 and CDR2 from the germline V gene are SGHTA and FQGNSA. This CDR3 spans 14 amino acids. V was cut by 3 bases and J by 8 bases, with 14 bases left in between. The CDR3 DNA follows: TGTGCCAGCAGCTTTCCGACTCCTGCCTACATTCAGTACTTC. Its protein is CASSFPTPAYIQYF.

CDR3 protein: CASSSGGYGANEQFF. For the CDR3, the DNA is TGTGCCAGCAGTTCAGGGGGATACGGTGCCAATGAGCAGTTCTTC. J is TRBJ2-1 and V is TRBV28; 7 bases agree with TRBD1. V was clipped by 4 bases and J by 6 bases; unmatched bases: 9. The CDR3 has 15 amino acids. CDR1 and CDR2 from the germline V gene are MDHEN and SYDVKM.

The chain is built from TRBV6-5 and TRBJ1-1, with no clear D. This CDR3 region has 13 residues. Trimming took 5 bases from V and 4 from J, leaving 11 bases between them. Germline CDR1 reads MNHEY; CDR2 reads SVGAGI. The CDR3 DNA is TGTGCCAGCAGTAGGCAAAGATTCACTGAAGCTTTCTTT. Residues: CASSRQRFTEAFF.

This chain links TRBV21-1 with TRBJ2-5. The DNA matches TRBJ2-7 better at its end, which makes the J call doubtful. TRBV21-1 is labeled a pseudogene. The CDR3 sequence is 14 residues long. Here the CDR3 DNA reads TGTGCCAGCACCTTATTTGGGATACGCTACGAGCAGTACTTC. It yields the protein CASTLFGIRYEQYF.

The chain couples TRBV28 to TRBJ1-3; 8 bases map to TRBD1. V was clipped by 4 bases and J by 0 bases; unmatched bases: 2. This CDR3 spans 15 amino acids. In germline, CDR1 is MDHEN, CDR2 SYDVKM. The CDR3 loop is CASSYRGTSGNTIYF. Here the CDR3 DNA reads TGTGCCAGCAGTTACAGGGGGACCTCTGGAAACACCATATATTTT.